These 15 T cell receptor beta chains came from one sample sequenced in a study of blood T cell repertoires in COVID-19. Clones were sequenced by immunoSEQ multiplex PCR, and TCRdb holds only the in-frame ones, with some missing. The data show fewer than 200,000 clones, 85% to 90% seen once. The sequenced sample was peripheral blood. The receptors were gathered from a woman between 70 and 85 years old with COVID-19, enrolled during active disease.

The rearrangement uses TRBV30 and TRBJ1-2; D remains ambiguous. The CDR3 covers 14 residues. The germline CDR1 and CDR2 sequences are GTSNPN and SVGIG (reference sequence). The V and J ends lost 3 bases and 5 bases respectively, with 16 bases between them. DNA for the CDR3: TGTGCCTGGAGGACGTCCGGGGAGGTATATGGCTACACCTTC. Its translation is CAWRTSGEVYGYTF.

V usage is TRBV28 and J usage is TRBJ2-2, with 8 positions matching TRBD2. Looked up from germline, CDR1 is MDHEN and CDR2 is SYDVKM. V shed 6 bases and J 6 bases; nucleotides not matched to a gene: 6. CDR3 length equals 14 residues. Written as DNA, the CDR3 is TGTGCCAGCAGATTGCCCGGGGGGGCCGGGGAGCTGTTTTTT. This gives the protein CASRLPGGAGELFF. The whole variable domain, filled in from reference TRBV28 and TRBJ2-2, reads DVKVTQSSRYLVKRTGEKVFLECVQDMDHENMFWYRQDPGLGLRLIYFSYDVKMKEKGDIPEGYSVSREKKERFSLILESASTNQTSMYLCASRLPGGAGELFFGEGSRLTVL.

In the case of this clone: This CDR3 is also generated by other DNA sequences in the sample. The chain links TRBV6-5 to TRBJ1-2, with 10 bases lining up with TRBD1. J was trimmed by 8 bases and V by 7 bases; bases with no gene match: 7. This CDR3 is 13 amino acids long. Germline V gene sequence: CDR1 MNHEY, CDR2 SVGAGI. The CDR3 sequence is CASTRQGAYGYTF. The CDR3 bases are TGTGCCAGCACCCGACAGGGGGCGTACGGCTACACCTTC.

The chain carries TRBV30 and TRBJ2-2; D remains unclear. Per the germline V gene, CDR1 is GTSNPN and CDR2 is SVGIG (reference sequence). V was trimmed by 2 bases and J by 5 bases, leaving 9 bases between them. CDR3 size: 13 residues. CDR3 residues: CAWSFESTGELFF. The CDR3 bases are TGTGCCTGGAGTTTCGAGTCAACCGGGGAGCTGTTTTTT.

This chain's CDR3 is CASSSESSKNIQYF. The CDR3 region has the DNA TGTGCCAGCAGCAGTGAGTCGTCCAAAAACATTCAGTACTTC. This chain joins TRBV7-2 and TRBJ2-4, with D uncertain. In germline, CDR1 is SGHTA, CDR2 FQGNSA. The CDR3 is 14 residues long. Trimming took off 5 bases at V and 2 bases at J, with 10 bases between the two ends.

The rearrangement joins TRBV18 to TRBJ2-7, with TRBD2 identical over 8 bases. The CDR3 totals 15 residues. Germline trimming cut 3 bases from V and 0 bases from J; bases unmatched to any gene: 4. Germline assignment: CDR1 KGHSH and CDR2 LQKENI. CDR3 loop: CASSPPGRDSYEQYF. In nucleotides, the CDR3 is TGTGCCAGCTCACCTCCCGGGAGGGACTCCTACGAGCAGTACTTC.

The V gene is TRBV5-8, the J gene TRBJ2-7; D might be TRBD1 (6 bases). The V gene lost 0 bases and the J gene lost 4 bases, with 14 bases spanning the gap. The germline V gene encodes CDR1 SGHTS and CDR2 YDEGEE. This CDR3 has 15 residues. The CDR3 DNA sequence: TGTGCCAGCAGCTTGGCAGGGGCCCGGCGATACGAGCAGTACTTC. Translated, it gives CASSLAGARRYEQYF.

The J gene is TRBJ1-1, the V gene TRBV27, with 7 nucleotides matching TRBD1. The CDR3 sequence is 15 residues long. The V segment lost 4 bases and the J segment 1 base; nucleotides outside the gene matches: 6. CDR1 MNHEY and CDR2 SMNVEV come from the germline V gene (reference sequence). The CDR3 protein is CASSSFQGGNTEAFF. The CDR3 DNA follows: TGTGCCAGCAGTTCATTTCAGGGGGGGAACACTGAAGCTTTCTTT.

The genes are TRBV7-9 and TRBJ1-3; D may be TRBD1 (6 bases). This CDR3 comprises 15 residues. The germline CDR1 and CDR2 sequences are SEHNR and FQNEAQ (reference sequence). V was cut by 3 bases and J by 2 bases, with 11 bases left in between. Written as DNA, the CDR3 is TGTGCCAGCAGCTTGTATGGGACAACTGGAAACACCATATATTTT. The encoded protein is CASSLYGTTGNTIYF.

V and J are TRBV19 and TRBJ1-2; the match to TRBD1 covers 7 bases. CDR3 size: 15 residues. Germline assignment: CDR1 LNHDA and CDR2 SQIVND (reference sequence). With V trimmed by 0 bases and J by 7 bases, 8 bases remained unmatched. In DNA form, the CDR3 reads TGTGCCAGTAGTATAGATTGGAACAGGGGTCGTGGCTACACCTTC. Translation: CASSIDWNRGRGYTF.

The rearrangement links TRBV19 to TRBJ1-4; TRBD1 matches 7 bases. V was clipped by 4 bases and J by 8 bases; unmatched bases: 7. The CDR3 totals 14 residues. In germline, CDR1 is LNHDA, CDR2 SQIVND (reference sequence). The CDR3 here is CASSNTGDDEKLFF. The CDR3 region has the DNA TGTGCCAGTAGTAACACAGGGGATGACGAAAAACTGTTTTTT.

This chain links TRBV2 with TRBJ1-1; possible D gene TRBD1, 5 bases. CDR1 SNHLY and CDR2 FYNNEI come from the germline V gene. The length of the CDR3 is 14 residues. The germline V and J ends were trimmed by 5 bases and 3 bases, with 13 bases remaining between them. The CDR3 coding sequence is TGTGCCAGCAGTCGAGGGGAGGGCTACACTGAAGCTTTCTTT. Encoded protein: CASSRGEGYTEAFF. Looking up the rest from reference TRBV2 and TRBJ1-1 gives the full variable domain: EPEVTQTPSHQVTQMGQEVILRCVPISNHLYFYWYRQILGQKVEFLVSFYNNEISEKSEIFDDQFSVERPDGSNFTLKIRSTKLEDSAMYFCASSRGEGYTEAFFGQGTRLTVV.

V usage is TRBV30 and J usage is TRBJ2-4, with D possibly matching TRBD2 (5 bases). With 1 base removed from V and 2 bases from J, the gap between germline ends came to 6 bases. This CDR3 has 13 residues. Germline V gene sequence: CDR1 GTSNPN, CDR2 SVGIG (reference sequence). The CDR3 nucleotides read TGTGCCTGGAGTGGAGGGCCCAAAAACATTCAGTACTTC. Translating it yields CAWSGGPKNIQYF.

The gene calls are TRBV29-1 and TRBJ2-3, with D perhaps TRBD2 (6 bases). Trimming removed 6 bases at V and 7 bases at J, with 20 bases between. CDR1 SQVTM and CDR2 ANQGSEA come from the germline V gene. CDR3 size: 14 residues. The CDR3 loop is CSVNPGTDINTQYF. In nucleotides, the CDR3 is TGCAGCGTGAACCCTGGGACTGACATAAATACGCAGTATTTT.

This CDR3 reads CASSLGQSSSYEQYF. DNA of the CDR3: TGTGCCAGCAGCCTTGGACAGTCATCCTCCTACGAGCAGTACTTC. The chain joins TRBV3-1 (or the pseudogene TRBV3-2) to TRBJ2-7; D might be TRBD1 (6 bases). The V gene lost 4 bases and the J gene lost 0 bases, with 13 bases spanning the gap. CDR1 and CDR2 (germline): LGHDT, YNNKEL (reference sequence). The CDR3 sequence is 15 residues long.